The entry below gives a single T cell receptor (beta chain) sequence along with its context. What it binds is unknown. Assay used: immunoSEQ multiplex PCR; TCRdb lists only in-frame clones, some missing. In the table there are roughly 76,000 clones, just under 80% of which are singletons. The sample originates from a study of memory CD4+ T cells and cytomegalovirus serostatus. Study context: Of the healthy Belgian adults, 9 or 10 were CMV seropositive and 20 to 30 seronegative. Study-wide results and caveats: Median bootstrapped AUC for CMV status was just under 0.97 originally, approximately 0.93 US-trained.

The CDR3 is 15 residues long. Germline V gene lookup returns CDR1 SGHNT and CDR2 YENEEA. The trim removed 2 bases at V and 3 bases at J, leaving 2 bases unmatched. The sort gate was single viable CD3+CD4+CD8-CD45RO+ cells for memory CD4+ T cells. The receptor's source is an adult in good health and CMV-seropositive. This chain joins TRBV11-3 and TRBJ2-1, with 9 bases aligning to TRBD2. Input material: memory CD4+ T cells from blood. CDR3 in amino acids: CASSLSGRRYNEQFF. CDR3 nucleotide sequence: TGTGCCAGCAGCTTAAGCGGGAGGCGCTACAATGAGCAGTTCTTC.